This passage covers 22 T cell receptor beta chains from one sample sequenced in a study of T cells after yellow fever vaccination. One entry per CDR3 protein results from TCRdb running MiXCR on the 5' RACE reads. The sample holds approximately 150,000 distinct CDR3 sequences, around 9.3% seen once. This material consisted of CD8+ T cells sorted from PBMCs, taken 45 days after the yellow fever booster vaccination. The receptor set was obtained from a man aged 18 to 30 who received the YFV17D yellow fever vaccine.

In this sample, this clonotype turned up once. The chain links TRBV6-6 to TRBJ2-3; D remains ambiguous. The germline V and J ends were trimmed by 3 bases and 0 bases, with 4 bases remaining between them. The V gene's germline CDR1 is MNHNY and CDR2 SVGAGI (reference sequence). CDR3 length equals 13 residues. Written as DNA, the CDR3 is TGTGCCAGCAGTTATATTAGCACAGATACGCAGTATTTT. The encoded protein is CASSYISTDTQYF.

The chain is built from TRBV24-1 and TRBJ2-1; D is unresolved. The CDR3 length is 13 residues. The V gene's germline CDR1 is KGHDR and CDR2 SFDVKD. Trimming cost V 4 bases and J 6 bases, with 9 bases left between them. The chain's CDR3 is CATSDPHSNEQFF. As DNA, the CDR3 is TGTGCCACCAGTGACCCCCATAGCAATGAGCAGTTCTTC.

This clonotype appeared many times. One end of the junction does not line up with germline, which may come from a read error. V usage is TRBV7-6 and J usage is TRBJ2-7; 8 bases align to TRBD1. The CDR3 is 14 residues long. Germline loops: CDR1 SGHVS, CDR2 FNYEAQ. CDR3 in amino acids: CASSSGQGSNEQYF. In DNA, the CDR3 is TGTGCCAGCAGCTCCGGACAGGGCTCCAACGAGCAGTACTTC.

In its sample, this clonotype was seen many times. The chain couples TRBV29-1 to TRBJ1-4; D possibly corresponds to TRBD1 (6 bases). V gave up 4 bases and J gave up 6 bases, with 18 bases separating them. This CDR3 comprises 15 residues. Germline loops: CDR1 SQVTM, CDR2 ANQGSEA. CDR3 coding DNA: TGCAGCGTTGTGGGGGCCTCCGGGGGTGATGAAAAACTGTTTTTT. Its translation is CSVVGASGGDEKLFF. Supplemented by reference TRBV29-1 and TRBJ1-4, the full variable domain reads SAVISQKPSRDICQRGTSLTIQCQVDSQVTMMFWYRQQPGQSLTLIATANQGSEATYESGFVIDKFPISRPNLTFSTLTVSNMSPEDSSIYLCSVVGASGGDEKLFFGSGTQLSVL.

The CDR3 DNA sequence: TGTGCCAGCAGCACCTCGGGACAGGGGGATCAGCCCCAGCATTTT. This sequence encodes CASSTSGQGDQPQHF. V usage is TRBV6-5 and J usage is TRBJ1-5; 11 nucleotides agree with TRBD1. With 6 bases clipped from V and 5 bases from J, the junction kept 6 bases outside the gene matches. CDR3 length: 15 amino acids. Germline assignment: CDR1 MNHEY and CDR2 SVGAGI.

The chain joins TRBV12-3 or TRBV12-4 to TRBJ2-7; D unresolved. This CDR3 has 15 amino acids. Trimming shortened V by 1 base and J by 1 base, and 11 bases separated the two germline ends. The CDR3 bases are TGTGCCAGCAGTTTAGAGTCCCGCGATTCCTACGAGCAGTACTTC. This translates into CASSLESRDSYEQYF.

This clonotype was observed a handful of times. This sequence joins TRBV4-1 and TRBJ2-5, with no clear D. Trimming removed 6 bases at V and 3 bases at J, with 11 bases between. CDR3 length: 13 residues. The germline V gene has CDR1 MGHRA and CDR2 YSYEKL. CDR3 loop: CASRPPGEETQYF. In nucleotides, the CDR3 is TGCGCCAGCAGGCCCCCAGGCGAAGAGACCCAGTACTTC.

The chain is built from TRBV10-3 and TRBJ2-1, with 8 positions matching TRBD1. V shed 3 bases and J 4 bases; nucleotides not matched to a gene: 8. The CDR3 runs to 16 residues. The V gene's germline CDR1 is ENHRY and CDR2 SYGVKD. The CDR3 DNA is TGTGCCATCAGTGATGGAAGGGACAGGACGTACAATGAGCAGTTCTTC. Its protein is CAISDGRDRTYNEQFF.

The chain joins TRBV5-1 to TRBJ2-7, with 8 bases lining up with TRBD1. J gave up 5 bases and V 3 bases, and 10 bases lay outside the gene matches. The CDR3 is made up of 15 amino acids. Germline CDR1 and CDR2: SGHRS and YFSETQ. CDR3 bases: TGCGCCAGCAGCTCCGCGGACAGGGAGTTAAACGAGCAGTACTTC. Translated: CASSSADRELNEQYF.

V and J are TRBV6-5 and TRBJ1-2, with 9 bases identical to TRBD1. The germline CDR1 and CDR2 sequences are MNHEY and SVGAGI. V dropped 7 bases and J dropped 8; count of bases not matched to a gene: 8. This CDR3 region has 13 residues. CDR3 bases: TGTGCCAGCATTAAACAGGGGGCGTACGGCTACACCTTC. This translates into CASIKQGAYGYTF.

This clonotype was found many times. This chain uses TRBV4-1 with TRBJ1-4, with 9 bases fitting TRBD1. Unmatched junction bases numbered 6, after V lost 3 bases and J lost 7 bases. The CDR3 runs to 15 residues. Germline CDR1 is MGHRA and CDR2 is YSYEKL. The CDR3 protein is CASSQGPTGGEKLFF. The CDR3 coding sequence is TGCGCCAGCAGCCAGGGCCCGACAGGGGGTGAAAAACTGTTTTTT.

In this sample, this clonotype turned up a few times. The rearrangement joins TRBV27 to TRBJ2-1; 12 positions match TRBD2. In germline, CDR1 is MNHEY, CDR2 SMNVEV (reference sequence). This CDR3 spans 15 amino acids. The J segment lost 1 base and the V segment lost 7 bases, leaving 2 bases of the junction unmatched. CDR3 residues: CASNLAGGSYNEQFF. The CDR3 DNA reads TGTGCCAGCAATCTAGCGGGGGGGTCCTACAATGAGCAGTTCTTC.

This clonotype was seen ten or more times. V gene TRBV5-5 combines with J gene TRBJ2-1; D possibly matches TRBD1 or TRBD2 (6 bases each). CDR3 size: 14 residues. The V and J ends lost 2 bases and 7 bases respectively, with 13 bases between them. Germline V gene data show CDR1 as SGHKS and CDR2 as YYEKEE (reference sequence). The CDR3 sequence: CASSLSPGANEQFF. CDR3 nucleotides: TGTGCCAGCAGCTTATCACCGGGGGCGAATGAGCAGTTCTTC.

The chain uses TRBV12-3 or TRBV12-4 and TRBJ2-7, with D possibly called TRBD1 or TRBD2 (5 bases each). This CDR3 is 17 amino acids long. The V and J ends lost 1 base and 1 base respectively, with 17 bases between them. The CDR3: CASSLGPPRDGSYEQYF. The CDR3 nucleotides are TGTGCCAGCAGTTTAGGGCCCCCTCGGGACGGGTCCTACGAGCAGTACTTC.

There are many counts of this clonotype. The chain is built from TRBV7-6 and TRBJ2-5; TRBD2 aligns across 11 bases. V was clipped by 1 base and J by 1 base; unmatched bases: 14. Germline loops: CDR1 SGHVS, CDR2 FNYEAQ. The CDR3 is 20 amino acids. The CDR3 region has the DNA TGTGCCAGCAGCTTAGTTCCTAGCGGGGGGTCACCGAGAGTCCAAGAGACCCAGTACTTC. Translated: CASSLVPSGGSPRVQETQYF.

The V gene is TRBV9, the J gene TRBJ2-1, with D perhaps matching TRBD2 (5 bases). With 4 bases removed from V and 3 bases from J, the gap between germline ends came to 11 bases. The CDR3 has 14 residues. Germline V lookup: CDR1 SGDLS, CDR2 YYNGEE. For the CDR3, the DNA is TGTGCCAGCAGCCCCGGGGAATACTACAATGAGCAGTTCTTC. Encoded protein: CASSPGEYYNEQFF.

A few counts support this clonotype. The chain links TRBV7-9 to TRBJ2-3, with 8 bases identical to TRBD1. This CDR3 contains 16 residues. Germline loops: CDR1 SEHNR, CDR2 FQNEAQ (reference sequence). Trimming cost V 5 bases and J 0 bases; bases outside gene matches: 7. CDR3 DNA sequence: TGTGCCAGCAGCCCGCGGACAGGGCCTAGCACAGATACGCAGTATTTT. It codes for CASSPRTGPSTDTQYF. The full variable domain, its missing parts supplied by reference TRBV7-9 and TRBJ2-3, is DTGVSQNPRHKITKRGQNVTFRCDPISEHNRLYWYRQTLGQGPEFLTYFQNEAQLEKSRLLSDRFSAERPKGSFSTLEIQRTEQGDSAMYLCASSPRTGPSTDTQYFGPGTRLTVL.

The V and J genes are TRBV12-3 or TRBV12-4 and TRBJ2-1; 8 nucleotides match TRBD2. V lost 5 bases and J lost 3; bases outside the gene matches: 3. CDR3 length equals 14 residues. The CDR3 is CASSHTSGYNEQFF. In DNA, the CDR3 is TGTGCCAGCAGTCACACTAGCGGCTACAATGAGCAGTTCTTC.

Comment on this clonotype: A much larger clone lies one base from this, so it may be a read error. The J gene is TRBJ1-2, the V gene TRBV12-3 or TRBV12-4, with TRBD1 as a possible D gene (5 bases). Trimming took 6 bases from V and 0 from J, leaving 11 bases between them. The CDR3 sequence is 14 residues long. In nucleotides, the CDR3 is TGTGCCAGCAGCCCGTCAGGGACTAACTATGGCTACACCTTC. This codes for CASSPSGTNYGYTF.

This clonotype was seen more than once but under ten times. The V call is TRBV7-3, the J call TRBJ2-1; TRBD1 might be the D (6 bases). The germline gives CDR1 SGHTA, CDR2 FQGTGA. With 2 bases removed from V and 4 bases from J, the gap between germline ends came to 18 bases. The CDR3 spans 17 residues. Here the CDR3 reads CASSLYSRQGIYNEQFF. CDR3 nucleotides: TGTGCCAGCAGCTTATATTCTCGGCAGGGGATATACAATGAGCAGTTCTTC.

This clonotype was seen at least ten times. The chain recombines TRBV6-5 with TRBJ2-1; D is perhaps TRBD2 (5 bases). Trimming left V 7 bases short and J 9 bases short, with 16 bases between. There are 13 residues in the CDR3. The germline V gene encodes CDR1 MNHEY and CDR2 SVGAGI. The CDR3 spells CASKEWLASEQFF. CDR3 in DNA: TGTGCCAGCAAAGAGTGGCTAGCTAGTGAGCAGTTCTTC.

This clonotype was observed a handful of times. J is TRBJ2-3 and V is TRBV20-1; 9 bases are a match to TRBD2. The V segment lost 2 bases and the J segment 7 bases; nucleotides outside the gene matches: 13. The CDR3 has 16 residues. In germline, CDR1 is DFQATT, CDR2 SNEGSKA (reference sequence). CDR3 amino acids: CSARRSSGGTFYTQYF. The CDR3 nucleotides are TGCAGTGCTAGAAGGTCGAGCGGGGGGACTTTTTATACGCAGTATTTT.